This T cell receptor beta chain came from a study of blood T cell repertoires in COVID-19. Assay used: immunoSEQ multiplex PCR; TCRdb lists only in-frame clones, some missing. Of some 150,000 clones listed, 70% to 85% are singletons. The source is a man aged 60 to 75 with COVID-19, enrolled during active disease. Material: peripheral blood.

CDR3 DNA sequence: TGTGCCAGTAGTACGACCGGGACAGGGGGGGAAAAACTGTTTTTT. It specifies CASSTTGTGGEKLFF. This sequence joins TRBV19 and TRBJ1-4, with 11 nucleotides matching TRBD1. The CDR3 runs 15 residues. Germline CDR1 and CDR2: LNHDA and SQIVND (reference sequence). With 4 bases clipped from V and 8 bases from J, the junction kept 6 bases outside the gene matches.